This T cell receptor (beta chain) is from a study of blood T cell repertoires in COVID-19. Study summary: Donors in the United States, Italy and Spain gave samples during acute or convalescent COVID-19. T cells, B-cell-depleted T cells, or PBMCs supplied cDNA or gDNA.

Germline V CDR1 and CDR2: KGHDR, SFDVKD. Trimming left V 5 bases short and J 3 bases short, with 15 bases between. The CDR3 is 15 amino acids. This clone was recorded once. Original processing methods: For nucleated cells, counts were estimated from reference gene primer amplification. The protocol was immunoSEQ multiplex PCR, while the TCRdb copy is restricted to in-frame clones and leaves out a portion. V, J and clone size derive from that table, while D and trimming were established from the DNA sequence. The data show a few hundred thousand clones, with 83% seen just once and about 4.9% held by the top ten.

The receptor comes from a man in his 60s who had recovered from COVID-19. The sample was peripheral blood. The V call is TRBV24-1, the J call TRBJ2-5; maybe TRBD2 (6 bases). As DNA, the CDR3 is TGTGCCACCAGTGGTTCTGGGGCTAGCGAAGAGACCCAGTACTTC. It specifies CATSGSGASEETQYF.